The subject of this entry is one TCR beta chain. There is no known antigen for this receptor. No base qualities exist here, and no much larger clone lies one base off it. Library creation used the immunoSEQ multiplex PCR assay. This is the immuneACCESS table as TCRdb keeps it, with only in-frame sequences that have V and J called. A part of the clones is gone; compared with another copy, unresolved V genes explain less than half, and the rest is unexplained. The sample profile shows about 31,000 clones; 70% to 90% of them were found once. The top ten hold 5% to 7.5% of the sample. The sample originates from a study of T cell changes during pregnancy in multiple sclerosis (dated by TCRdb to about 2019). Regarding the complete study: The study examined how the T cell repertoire changed over the course of pregnancy in women with multiple sclerosis.

The CDR3 numbers 11 residues from cysteine through phenylalanine. This entry keeps only the CDR3 DNA: 33 bases, framed from base 1. The germline V gene yields SNHLY for CDR1 and FYNNEI for CDR2. V lost 7 bases and J lost 3 bases; the stretch between them is 7 bases long. This sequence was found in a female donor with multiple sclerosis, enrolled in a pregnancy study. The chain is assembled from TRBV2 and TRBJ2-7; the D gene lacks a confident call. Specimen: CD8+ T cells from peripheral blood mononuclear cells, collected in the second trimester of pregnancy. This receptor has the CDR3 CASTSVYEQYF. At the DNA level, the sequence is TGTGCCAGCACCAGCGTCTACGAGCAGTACTTC.